A selection of T cell receptor beta chains follows, all from one sample in a study of kidney transplant recipient with SARS-CoV-2 infection. TCRdb called the reads again in MiXCR, with one record for every CDR3 protein. The repertoire holds roughly 250,000 distinct CDR3 sequences, with under 30% as singletons. The source material was a blood sample, sampled at baseline and around day 110 from a kidney transplant recipient. The receptors were gathered from a male patient between 25 and 39 years old who had COVID-19 and was a kidney transplant recipient. Some T cells may have come from the graft donor. Both conserved end residues are part of each CDR3. Each record gives: clone size, V gene, J gene, D gene, CDR3 DNA, CDR3 protein. The D gene is left open where the match is weak. Clone sizes are given selectively: once, few, many, or a class where the clone is expanded.

>many|TRBV2|TRBJ1-4|TRBD1
TGTGCCAGCAGTACTCGGACAGGGATTAATGAAAAACTGTTTTTT
CASSTRTGINEKLFF
>many|TRBV24-1|TRBJ2-7|NA
TGTGCCACCAATCAGGGGACGAGGGACGAGCAGTACTTC
CATNQGTRDEQYF
>many|TRBV29-1|TRBJ1-2|TRBD1
TGCAGCGTTAGCTCCTACGATCGGGACAGGCCCTCCCTTCGGGGCTACACCTTC
CSVSSYDRDRPSLRGYTF
>few|TRBV5-3|TRBJ2-7|NA
TGTGCCAGAAGGAAGACCGGGATTTCCTACGAGCAGTACTTC
CARRKTGISYEQYF
>many|TRBV21-1|TRBJ1-6|NA
TGTGCCAGATTATCCGGGACAGGGCGCTTCTCCTATAATTCACCCCTCCACTTT
CARLSGTGRFSYNSPLHF
>many|TRBV19|TRBJ2-3|TRBD2
TGTGCCAGTAGTATAGGGGGGAGGGCAGATACGCAGTATTTT
CASSIGGRADTQYF
>many|TRBV3-1|TRBJ2-5|NA
TGTGCCAGCAGCTATCGGATTCCCATTTCTTTCTCTGAGACCCAGTACTTC
CASSYRIPISFSETQYF
>many|TRBV18|TRBJ1-1|TRBD1
TGTGCCAGCTCACGCGCAGGGGGCGAAGTTTTCTTT
CASSRAGGEVFF
>many|TRBV18|TRBJ2-2|NA
TGTGCCAGCTCACCACAGGGGATGGGGACCGGGGAGCTGTTTTTT
CASSPQGMGTGELFF
>many|TRBV24-1|TRBJ1-2|TRBD1
TGTGCCACCAGTGATACTCAGGGGGGACGTGGCTACACCTTC
CATSDTQGGRGYTF
>many|TRBV12-3/TRBV12-4|TRBJ1-2|NA
TGTGCCAGCAGTAACATTCGCAGCTTCCGAAAGACCTATGGCTACACCTTC
CASSNIRSFRKTYGYTF
>many|TRBV7-4|TRBJ1-2|NA
TGTGCCAGCAGCATATCAGTTTCAGCTCGAAAGACCTATGGCTACACCTTC
CASSISVSARKTYGYTF
>few|TRBV19|TRBJ1-2|NA
TGTGCCAGTAGTTGGCAGGCGACAAATCGAAAGACCTATGGCTACACCTTC
CASSWQATNRKTYGYTF
>many|TRBV19|TRBJ2-1|TRBD1
TGTGCCAGTAGTAGGACCTCAGGGACAGGGGGCGGGAATGAGCAGTTCTTC
CASSRTSGTGGGNEQFF
>many|TRBV29-1|TRBJ1-1|NA
TGCAGCGTAACAGTCTACACTGAAGCTTTCTTT
CSVTVYTEAFF
>many|TRBV11-1|TRBJ1-2|NA
TGTGCCAGCAGCAGGGACAATAAGGCTGGAAAGACCTATGGCTACACCTTC
CASSRDNKAGKTYGYTF
>many|TRBV14|TRBJ1-5|NA
TGTGCCAGCAGCCTCGGACAGTTGGGACCCCAGCATTTT
CASSLGQLGPQHF
>many|TRBV2|TRBJ1-5|TRBD1
TGTGCCAGCAGCCGCCACTCCACAGGGGCCAATCAGCCCCAGCATTTT
CASSRHSTGANQPQHF
>many|TRBV10-1|TRBJ2-7|TRBD2
TGCGCCAGCAGTGCGGCGGGAGGCGACTCCTACGAGCAGTACTTC
CASSAAGGDSYEQYF
>many|TRBV12-3/TRBV12-4|TRBJ2-7|TRBD2
TGTGCCAGCACCCCTAGCGGGCCTGCAGGAGAGCAGTACTTC
CASTPSGPAGEQYF
>many|TRBV6-6|TRBJ1-2|NA
TGTGCCAGCACGAGGGGGGCGGGCTATGGCTACACCTTC
CASTRGAGYGYTF
>few|TRBV9|TRBJ2-1|NA
TGTGCCAGCAGCGGGACTGAGCAGTTCTTC
CASSGTEQFF
>once|TRBV15|TRBJ1-5|TRBD1
TGTGCCACCAGCAGAGAGGCCGGGACAGACAATCAGCCTCAGCATTTT
CATSREAGTDNQPQHF
>NA|TRBV13|TRBJ1-4|NA
TGTGCCAGCAGCTCCGGCCGGGGGGCGCCGGGAGTTGTTGAAAAACTGTTTTTT
CASSSGRGAPGVVEKLFF
>many|TRBV6-5|TRBJ1-4|NA
TGTGCCAGCAGAACAGGCTTCAATGAAAAACTGTTTTTT
CASRTGFNEKLFF
>NA|TRBV16|TRBJ1-2|NA
TGTGCCAGCAGCTCGAAATGGGTCGTTAGAAAGACCTATGGCTACACCTTC
CASSSKWVVRKTYGYTF